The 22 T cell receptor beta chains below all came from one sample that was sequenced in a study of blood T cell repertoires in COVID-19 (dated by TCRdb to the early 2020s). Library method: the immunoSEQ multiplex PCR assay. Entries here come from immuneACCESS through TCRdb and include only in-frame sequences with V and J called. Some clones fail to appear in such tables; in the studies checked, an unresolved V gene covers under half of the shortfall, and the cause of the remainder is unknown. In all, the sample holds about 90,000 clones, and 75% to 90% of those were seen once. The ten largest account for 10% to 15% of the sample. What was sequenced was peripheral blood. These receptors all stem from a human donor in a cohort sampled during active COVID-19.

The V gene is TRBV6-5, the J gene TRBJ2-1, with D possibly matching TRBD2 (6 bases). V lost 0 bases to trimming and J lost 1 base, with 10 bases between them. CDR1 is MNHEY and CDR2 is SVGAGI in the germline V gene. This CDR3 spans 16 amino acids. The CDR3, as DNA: TGTGCCAGCAGTTACTCCTGGGGGGATTCCTACAATGAGCAGTTCTTC. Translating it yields CASSYSWGDSYNEQFF.

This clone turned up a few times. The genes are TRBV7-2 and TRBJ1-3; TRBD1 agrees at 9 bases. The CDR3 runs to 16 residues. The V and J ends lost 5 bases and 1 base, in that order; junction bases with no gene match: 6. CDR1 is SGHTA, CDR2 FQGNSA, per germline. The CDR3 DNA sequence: TGTGCCAGCAGCCGCACCGGGACAGGGTCTGGAAACACCATATATTTT. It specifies CASSRTGTGSGNTIYF.

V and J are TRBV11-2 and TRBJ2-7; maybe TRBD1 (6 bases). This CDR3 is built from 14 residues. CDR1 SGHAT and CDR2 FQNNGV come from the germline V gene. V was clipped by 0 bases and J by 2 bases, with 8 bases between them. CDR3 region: CASSLDTGTYEQYF. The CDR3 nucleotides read TGTGCCAGCAGCTTAGATACAGGGACCTACGAGCAGTACTTC.

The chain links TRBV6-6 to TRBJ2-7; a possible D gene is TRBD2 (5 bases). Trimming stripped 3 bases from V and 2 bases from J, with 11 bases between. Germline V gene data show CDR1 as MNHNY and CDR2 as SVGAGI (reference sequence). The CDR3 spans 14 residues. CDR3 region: CASSYPRETYEQYF. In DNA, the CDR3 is TGTGCCAGCAGTTATCCTAGGGAGACCTACGAGCAGTACTTC.

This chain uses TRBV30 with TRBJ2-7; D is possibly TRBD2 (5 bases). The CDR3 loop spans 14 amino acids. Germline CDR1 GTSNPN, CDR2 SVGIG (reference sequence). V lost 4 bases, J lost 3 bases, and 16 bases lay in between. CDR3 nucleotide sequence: TGTGCCTGGAACCCTAACGGGGAAGGCTACGAGCAGTACTTC. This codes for CAWNPNGEGYEQYF.

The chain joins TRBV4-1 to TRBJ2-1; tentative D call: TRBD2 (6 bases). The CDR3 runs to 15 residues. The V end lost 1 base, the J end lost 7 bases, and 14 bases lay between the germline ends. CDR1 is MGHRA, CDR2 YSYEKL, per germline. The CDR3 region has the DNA TGCGCCAGCAGCCAAGTCAGCGGGTATCGGAATGAGCAGTTCTTC. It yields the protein CASSQVSGYRNEQFF.

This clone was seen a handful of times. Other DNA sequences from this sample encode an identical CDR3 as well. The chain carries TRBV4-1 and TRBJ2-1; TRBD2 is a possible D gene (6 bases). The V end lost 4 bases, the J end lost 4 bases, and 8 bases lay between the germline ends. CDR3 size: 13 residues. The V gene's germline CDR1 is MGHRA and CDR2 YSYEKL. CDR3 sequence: CASSRDSYNEQFF. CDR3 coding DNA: TGCGCCAGCAGCCGGGACTCATACAATGAGCAGTTCTTC.

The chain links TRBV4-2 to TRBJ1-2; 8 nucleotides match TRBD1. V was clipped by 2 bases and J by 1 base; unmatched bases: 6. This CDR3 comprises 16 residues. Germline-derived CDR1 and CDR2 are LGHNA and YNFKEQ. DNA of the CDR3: TGTGCCAGCAGCCAACTCCCGGGACAGGATAACTATGGCTACACCTTC. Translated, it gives CASSQLPGQDNYGYTF.

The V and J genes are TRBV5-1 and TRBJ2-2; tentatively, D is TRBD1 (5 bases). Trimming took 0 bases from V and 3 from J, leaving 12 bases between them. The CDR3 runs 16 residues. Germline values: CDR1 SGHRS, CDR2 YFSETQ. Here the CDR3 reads CASSLAQGGYTGELFF. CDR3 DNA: TGCGCCAGCAGCTTGGCTCAGGGTGGTTACACCGGGGAGCTGTTTTTT.

CDR3 sequence: CASSSASGGGTDTQYF. The CDR3 DNA follows: TGTGCCAGCAGCTCCGCTAGCGGGGGAGGTACAGATACGCAGTATTTT. The chain combines TRBV7-2 with TRBJ2-3; the match to TRBD2 covers 10 bases. The CDR3 contains 16 residues. Germline loops: CDR1 SGHTA, CDR2 FQGNSA. The V and J ends lost 4 bases and 3 bases, in that order; junction bases with no gene match: 7.

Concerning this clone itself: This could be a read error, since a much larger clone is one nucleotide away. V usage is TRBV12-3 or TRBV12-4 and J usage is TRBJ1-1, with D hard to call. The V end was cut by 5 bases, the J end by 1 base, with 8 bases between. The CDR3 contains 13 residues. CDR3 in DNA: TGTGCCAGCAGTCCCCGGAGGAACACTGAAGCTTTCTTT. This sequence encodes CASSPRRNTEAFF.

The CDR3 protein is CASSRTRDTEAFF. In DNA, the CDR3 is TGTGCCAGCAGCCGCACCCGGGACACTGAAGCTTTCTTT. This chain links TRBV3-1 (or the pseudogene TRBV3-2) with TRBJ1-1; D unresolved. Germline CDR1 and CDR2: LGHDT and YNNKEL (reference sequence). V lost 4 bases to trimming and J lost 3 bases, with 9 bases between them. This CDR3 spans 13 amino acids.

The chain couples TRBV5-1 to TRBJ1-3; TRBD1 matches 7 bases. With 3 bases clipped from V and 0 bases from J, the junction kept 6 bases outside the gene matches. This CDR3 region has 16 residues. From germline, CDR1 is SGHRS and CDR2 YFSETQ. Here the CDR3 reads CASSSTTGSSGNTIYF. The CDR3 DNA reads TGCGCCAGCAGCTCCACGACAGGGAGCTCTGGAAACACCATATATTTT. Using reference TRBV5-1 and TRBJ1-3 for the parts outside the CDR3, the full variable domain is KAGVTQTPRYLIKTRGQQVTLSCSPISGHRSVSWYQQTPGQGLQFLFEYFSETQRNKGNFPGRFSGRQFSNSRSEMNVSTLELGDSALYLCASSSTTGSSGNTIYFGEGSWLTVV.

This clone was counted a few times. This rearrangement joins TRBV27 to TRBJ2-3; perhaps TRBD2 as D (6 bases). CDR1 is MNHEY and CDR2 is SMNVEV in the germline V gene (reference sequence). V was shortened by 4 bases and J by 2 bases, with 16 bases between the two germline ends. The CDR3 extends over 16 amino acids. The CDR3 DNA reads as TGTGCCAGCAGTTCCCGACTAGTGCGCCCCACAGATACGCAGTATTTT. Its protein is CASSSRLVRPTDTQYF.

The CDR3 DNA reads as TGCAGCGCCACCAATCAGGAAGCTTTCTTT. It codes for CSATNQEAFF. V gene TRBV29-1 combines with J gene TRBJ1-1; the D is unclear. Germline values: CDR1 SQVTM, CDR2 ANQGSEA. The CDR3 is made up of 10 amino acids. Between the trimmed V and J ends, which lost 7 bases and 8 bases, there was a span of 11 bases.

The CDR3, as DNA: TGTGCCAGCAGCCCCGTGAGGGACACCGGGGAGCTGTTTTTT. This encodes CASSPVRDTGELFF. The chain carries TRBV7-2 and TRBJ2-2; TRBD2 might be the D (5 bases). The CDR3 is 14 residues long. V dropped 5 bases and J dropped 3 bases, with 10 bases sitting between them. CDR1 is SGHTA, CDR2 FQGNSA, per germline.

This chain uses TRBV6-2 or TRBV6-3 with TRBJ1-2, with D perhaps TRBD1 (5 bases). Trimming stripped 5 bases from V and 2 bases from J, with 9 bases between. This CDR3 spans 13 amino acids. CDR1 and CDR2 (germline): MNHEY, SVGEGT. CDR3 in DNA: TGTGCCAGCAGTGACCCAGGGAACTATGGCTACACCTTC. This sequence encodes CASSDPGNYGYTF.

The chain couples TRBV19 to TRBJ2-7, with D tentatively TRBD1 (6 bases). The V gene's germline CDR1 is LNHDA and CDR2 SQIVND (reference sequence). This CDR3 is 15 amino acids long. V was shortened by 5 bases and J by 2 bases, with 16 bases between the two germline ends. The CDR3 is CASSLSDSITYEQYF. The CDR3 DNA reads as TGTGCCAGTAGTTTGTCGGACAGCATTACCTACGAGCAGTACTTC.

In nucleotides, the CDR3 is TGTGCCAGCAACAGCCCGGGGGGGCCGACAGATACGCAGTATTTT. Translated: CASNSPGGPTDTQYF. The rearrangement joins TRBV9 to TRBJ2-3; 8 bases are shared with TRBD2. CDR1 and CDR2 from the germline V gene are SGDLS and YYNGEE. The CDR3 length is 15 residues. The J segment lost 3 bases and the V segment lost 6 bases, leaving 9 bases of the junction unmatched.

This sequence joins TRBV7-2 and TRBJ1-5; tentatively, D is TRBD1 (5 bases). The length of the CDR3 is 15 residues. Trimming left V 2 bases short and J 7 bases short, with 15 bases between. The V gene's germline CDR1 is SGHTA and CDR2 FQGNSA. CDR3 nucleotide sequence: TGTGCCAGCAGCTTAAGGGCAGGGTCCGGACAGCCCCAGCATTTT. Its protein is CASSLRAGSGQPQHF.

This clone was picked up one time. CDR3 sequence reads: CASSDQGTGGYEQYF. The CDR3 bases are TGTGCCAGCAGTGATCAGGGGACAGGGGGTTACGAGCAGTACTTC. V usage is TRBV25-1 and J usage is TRBJ2-7, with TRBD1 matching 11 bases. J lost 4 bases, V lost 3 bases, and 5 bases had no gene match. CDR3 length: 15 residues. Per the germline V gene, CDR1 is MGHDK and CDR2 is SYGVNS.

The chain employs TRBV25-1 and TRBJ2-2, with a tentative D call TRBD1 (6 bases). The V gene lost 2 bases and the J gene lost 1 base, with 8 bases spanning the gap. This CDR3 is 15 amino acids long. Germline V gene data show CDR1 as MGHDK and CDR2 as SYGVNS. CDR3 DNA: TGTGCCAGCAGTGAACTCAGGGGGAACACCGGGGAGCTGTTTTTT. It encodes CASSELRGNTGELFF.